Sequencing of this T cell receptor (beta chain) was carried out in a study of blood T cells in healthy people across ages. Whole-study findings and limits: Unsorted PBMCs prevented conclusive naive versus antigen-experienced comparison. Observed TCR beta diversity per million T cells went down as age went up. This fall followed a roughly linear course with age.

Trimming removed 5 bases at V and 4 bases at J, with 17 bases between. The CDR3 runs 15 residues. Only a few counts were recorded for this clonotype. Its antigen is still unknown. Through a sample-barcoded 5' primer and a J-beta primer mix, a second PCR was run for roughly 6 to 12 cycles. TCRdb re-analysed the 5' RACE reads in MiXCR, keeping a single row per CDR3 protein. The table has about 1,500,000 distinct CDR3 sequences, about 43% seen once. The clonotype originates from a woman under 30 in good health. The sequenced material came from blood. The gene calls are TRBV12-3 or TRBV12-4 and TRBJ2-5; maybe TRBD2 (5 bases). DNA for the CDR3: TGTGCCAGCAGTCCGGGAAGAGTGGGTCGAGAGACCCAGTACTTC. Its translation is CASSPGRVGRETQYF.